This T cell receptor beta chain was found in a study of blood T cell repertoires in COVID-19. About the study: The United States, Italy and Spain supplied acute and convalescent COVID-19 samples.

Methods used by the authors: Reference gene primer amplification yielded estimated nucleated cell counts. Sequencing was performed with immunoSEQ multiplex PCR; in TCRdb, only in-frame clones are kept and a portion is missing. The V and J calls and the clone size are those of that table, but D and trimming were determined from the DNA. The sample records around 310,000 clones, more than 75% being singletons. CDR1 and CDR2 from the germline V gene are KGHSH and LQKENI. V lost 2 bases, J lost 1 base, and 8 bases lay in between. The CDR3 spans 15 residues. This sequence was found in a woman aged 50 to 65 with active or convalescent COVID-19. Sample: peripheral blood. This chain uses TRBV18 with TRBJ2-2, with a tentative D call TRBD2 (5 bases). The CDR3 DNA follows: TGTGCCAGCTCACCAACAGAGGGGAACACCGGGGAGCTGTTTTTT. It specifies CASSPTEGNTGELFF.